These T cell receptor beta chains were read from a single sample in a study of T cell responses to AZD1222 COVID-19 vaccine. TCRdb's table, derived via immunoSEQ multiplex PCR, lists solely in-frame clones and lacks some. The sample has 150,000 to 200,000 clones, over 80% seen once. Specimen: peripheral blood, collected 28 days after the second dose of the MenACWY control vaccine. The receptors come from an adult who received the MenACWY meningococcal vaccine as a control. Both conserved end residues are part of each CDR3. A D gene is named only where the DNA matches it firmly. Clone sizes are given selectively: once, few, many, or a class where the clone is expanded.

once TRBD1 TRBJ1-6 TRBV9 CASSGDRANSPLHF TGTGCCAGCAGCGGAGACAGGGCGAATTCACCCCTCCACTTT
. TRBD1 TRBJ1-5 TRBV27 CASRNRGYSNQPQHF TGTGCCAGCAGGAACAGGGGCTATAGCAATCAGCCCCAGCATTTT
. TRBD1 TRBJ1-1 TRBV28 CASSLTGSTEAFF TGTGCCAGCAGTCTGACAGGGAGCACTGAAGCTTTCTTT
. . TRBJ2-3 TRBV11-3 CASSLSGSYTDTQYF TGTGCCAGCAGCTTGTCCGGGTCCTACACAGATACGCAGTATTTT
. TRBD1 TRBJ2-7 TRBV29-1 CSVGQGVFYEQYF TGCAGCGTAGGACAGGGAGTTTTCTACGAGCAGTACTTC
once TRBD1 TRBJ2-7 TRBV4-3 CASSQEGGTGGYEQYF TGCGCCAGCAGCCAAGAGGGGGGGACAGGGGGCTACGAGCAGTACTTC
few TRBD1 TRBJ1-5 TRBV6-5 CASSSLQGARGQPQHF TGTGCCAGCAGTTCCCTACAGGGGGCTCGCGGTCAGCCCCAGCATTTT
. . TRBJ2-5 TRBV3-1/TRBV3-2 CASSIAGAETQYF TGTGCCAGCAGCATCGCGGGGGCAGAGACCCAGTACTTC
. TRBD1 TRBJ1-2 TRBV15 CATSRSQDRYGYTF TGTGCCACCAGCCGCTCCCAGGACAGGTACGGCTACACCTTC
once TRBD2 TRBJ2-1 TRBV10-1 CASSAPGLAGELEQFF TGCGCCAGCAGCGCCCCGGGACTAGCGGGAGAGCTTGAGCAGTTCTTC
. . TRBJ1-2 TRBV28 CASSFSLSFHF TGTGCCAGCAGTTTTAGCCTATCTTTCCATTTC
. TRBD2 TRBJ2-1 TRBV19 CASSTPRGVGGGVDNEQFF TGTGCCAGTAGTACCCCCCGCGGGGTTGGCGGGGGGGTGGACAATGAGCAGTTCTTC
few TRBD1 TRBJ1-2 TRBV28 CASRTGVNYGYTF TGTGCCAGCAGAACAGGGGTTAACTATGGCTACACCTTC
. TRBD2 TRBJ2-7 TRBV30 CAWSVGTSGSYEQYF TGTGCCTGGAGTGTTGGCACTAGCGGGAGTTACGAGCAGTACTTC
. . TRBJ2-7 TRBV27 CASSPSGPYEQYF TGTGCCAGCAGTCCTTCCGGGCCCTACGAGCAGTACTTC
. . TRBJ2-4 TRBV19 CASRPQGAKNIQYF TGTGCCAGTAGACCACAGGGAGCCAAAAACATTCAGTACTTC
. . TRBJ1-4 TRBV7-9 CASSPPGEEKLFF TGTGCCAGCAGCCCCCCGGGGGAAGAAAAACTGTTTTTT
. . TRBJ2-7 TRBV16 CASSKSYEQYF TGTGCCAGCAGCAAGTCCTACGAGCAGTACTTC
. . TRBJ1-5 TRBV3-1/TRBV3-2 CASSYFGENQPQHF TGTGCCAGCAGCTACTTCGGGGAGAATCAGCCCCAGCATTTT
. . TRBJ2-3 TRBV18 CASSPELLGGSADTQYF TGTGCCAGCTCACCGGAACTTCTGGGAGGCAGTGCAGATACGCAGTATTTT
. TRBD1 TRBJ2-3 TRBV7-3 CASSLSGTGTDTQYF TGTGCCAGCAGCCTATCCGGGACAGGGACAGATACGCAGTATTTT
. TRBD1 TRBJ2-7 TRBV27 CASTSGTGGYEQYF TGTGCCAGCACCTCCGGGACAGGGGGCTACGAGCAGTACTTC
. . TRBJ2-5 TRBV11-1 CASSPPSPARQETQYF TGTGCCAGCAGTCCCCCCAGCCCGGCTAGACAAGAGACCCAGTACTTC
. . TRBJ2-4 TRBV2 CASSEAVAKNIQYF TGTGCCAGCAGTGAAGCAGTAGCCAAAAACATTCAGTACTTC